The sample holds many counts of the clone carrying this T cell receptor (beta chain). Its antigen is still unknown. The data derive from a study of regulatory T cells in long-lasting Graves disease. Study-wide points: Peripheral blood alone, not thyroid tissue, underwent study.

Stated time point: newly diagnosed GD, antithyroid drugs for less than 3 months. After RNA was extracted from PBMCs, the TCR library was made from it. As collected, the peripheral blood samples measured about 10 milliliters each and went into EDTA tubes. CDR1 is LGHDT and CDR2 is YNNKEL in the germline V gene (reference sequence). This CDR3 has 20 residues. Deletions cut 0 bases from V and 4 bases from J, with 25 bases between. Construction of TCR beta libraries relied on iRepertoire HTBI primers and on Arm-PCR targeting CDR3 regions. TCRdb analysed the multiplex PCR reads with MiXCR anew, one entry per CDR3 protein. The data show under 300,000 distinct CDR3 sequences, about 17% seen once. The sample was also reused in another study, on T cells in Graves' hyperthyroidism and ophthalmopathy. That study adds: Patients showing uncontrolled infection, other autoimmune disease, pregnancy or lactation were ineligible.

The TCR comes from a woman aged 25-40 years with Graves disease. The V call is TRBV3-1, the J call TRBJ2-4, with D possibly called TRBD1 or TRBD2 (6 bases each). Sample: peripheral blood mononuclear cells (PBMCs), taken at new diagnosis, from a patient treated with antithyroid drugs. The CDR3 reads CASSQEGVRKGGSRKNIQYF. For the CDR3, the DNA is TGTGCCAGCAGCCAAGAAGGCGTGAGGAAGGGGGGAAGTCGGAAAAACATTCAGTACTTC.